This T cell receptor (beta chain) is from a study of blood T cell repertoires in COVID-19. Overall study context: Nucleic acid was either cDNA or gDNA, and it came from T cells, B-cell-depleted T cells, or PBMCs.

Germline loops: CDR1 MNHEY, CDR2 SMNVEV (reference sequence). V lost 5 bases and J 6 bases, leaving 17 bases between the germline ends. This CDR3 is 14 amino acids long. Authors' methods: Reference gene primer amplification gave nucleated cell count estimates. TCRdb keeps only in-frame clones here, not all; method: immunoSEQ multiplex PCR. Clonal size and the V and J genes are those of that table, whereas D and trimming came from the DNA. The data hold some 40,000 clones, with approximately 89% observed a single time. This chain connects TRBV27 to TRBJ2-7, with unresolved D. The clonotype was recovered from a human donor in a cohort sampled during active COVID-19. The sample comprised peripheral blood. CDR3 amino acids: CASSPNPTFGEQYF. DNA of the CDR3: TGTGCCAGCAGTCCTAACCCCACTTTCGGCGAGCAGTACTTC.